The following is a TCR beta chain sequence with its context. As yet, its antigen is unknown. The data stem from a study of cytomegalovirus exposure and HLA in healthy donors. Study-wide context: A subsequent analysis reported that the 120 or so validation repertoires were produced on the same platform that had also been used for the approximately 700 first-cohort repertoires. General observations from the study: Whilst most TCR sequences proved rare, a subset of public TCRs occurred across many donors. Accounts indicate the classifier identified cytomegalovirus status with strong specificity and sensitivity.

Clones were read by immunoSEQ multiplex PCR, and TCRdb kept only the in-frame ones, dropping some. The sample shows about 70,000 clones, 94% of them seen only once. V lost 4 bases to trimming and J lost 3 bases; unmatched junction nucleotides: 3. The CDR3 is 16 amino acids. Per the germline V gene, CDR1 is SGHTA and CDR2 is FQGTGA. The study drew the donors from its approximately 120-subject validation cohort, separate from the roughly 700-subject first cohort. V gene TRBV7-3 combines with J gene TRBJ2-1; 13 bases match TRBD2. This sequence was found in a man younger than 30 in good health and CMV-seropositive. The sample comprised PBMCs. The CDR3 protein is CASSWTSGRSYNEQFF. Written as DNA, the CDR3 is TGTGCCAGCAGCTGGACTAGCGGGAGAAGCTACAATGAGCAGTTCTTC.